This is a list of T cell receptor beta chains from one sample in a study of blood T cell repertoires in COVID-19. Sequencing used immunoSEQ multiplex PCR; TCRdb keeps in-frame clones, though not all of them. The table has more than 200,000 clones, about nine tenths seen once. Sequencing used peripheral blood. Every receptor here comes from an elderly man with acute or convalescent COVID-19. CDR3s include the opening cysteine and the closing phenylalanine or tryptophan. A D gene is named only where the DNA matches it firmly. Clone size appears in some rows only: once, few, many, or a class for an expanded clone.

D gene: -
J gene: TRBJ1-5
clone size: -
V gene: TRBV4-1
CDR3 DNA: TGCGCCAGCAGCCAAGTGAGGGATTCCCCCAATCAGCCCCAGCATTTT
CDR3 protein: CASSQVRDSPNQPQHF

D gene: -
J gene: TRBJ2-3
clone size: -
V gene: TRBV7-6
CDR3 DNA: TGTGCCAGCAGCTTGTCTAGCAGCACAGATACGCAGTATTTT
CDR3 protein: CASSLSSSTDTQYF

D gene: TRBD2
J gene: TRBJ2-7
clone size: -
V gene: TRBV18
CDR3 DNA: TGTGCCAGCTCACCGCAGCTCATAACGACTAGCGGGAGATCCTACGAGCAGTACTTC
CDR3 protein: CASSPQLITTSGRSYEQYF

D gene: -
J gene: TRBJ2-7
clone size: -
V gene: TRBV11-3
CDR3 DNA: TGTGCCAGCAGCTCCACAGGGAAGAGGGAGCAGTACTTC
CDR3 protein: CASSSTGKREQYF

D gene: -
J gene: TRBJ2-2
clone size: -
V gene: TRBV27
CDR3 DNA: TGTGCCAGCAGTTTTCGACAGCCGGCCGGGGAGCTGTTTTTT
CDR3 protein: CASSFRQPAGELFF

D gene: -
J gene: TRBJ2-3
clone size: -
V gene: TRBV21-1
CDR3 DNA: TGTGCCAGCAGCAATATAGACACATTCACAGATACGCAGTATTTT
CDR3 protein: CASSNIDTFTDTQYF

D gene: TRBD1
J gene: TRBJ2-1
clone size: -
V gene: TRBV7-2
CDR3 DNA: TGTGCCAGCAGTACCACCGGGACAGGAGCCTACAATGAGCAGTTCTTC
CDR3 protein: CASSTTGTGAYNEQFF

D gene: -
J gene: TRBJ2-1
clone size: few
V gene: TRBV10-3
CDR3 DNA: TGTGCCATCAGTGAGAATGAGGGTATGGTCTACAATGAGCAGTTCTTC
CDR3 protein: CAISENEGMVYNEQFF

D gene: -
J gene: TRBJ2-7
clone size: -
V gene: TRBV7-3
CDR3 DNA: TGTGCCAGCAGCCCTCAAGGGGACTACGAGCAGTACTTC
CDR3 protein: CASSPQGDYEQYF

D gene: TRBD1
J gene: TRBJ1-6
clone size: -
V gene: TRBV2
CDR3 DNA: TGTGCCACCGTGGACAGGGGGGTCGGTAATTCACCCCTCCACTTT
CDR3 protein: CATVDRGVGNSPLHF

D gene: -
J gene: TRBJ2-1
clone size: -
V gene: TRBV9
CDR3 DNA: TGTGCCAGCAGCGTCTTTAGCTCCTACAATGAGCAGTTCTTC
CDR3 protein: CASSVFSSYNEQFF

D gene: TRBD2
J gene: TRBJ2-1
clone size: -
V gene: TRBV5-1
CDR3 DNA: TGCGCCAGTTCTACTAGCGGAGTCTACAATGAGCAGTTCTTC
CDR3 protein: CASSTSGVYNEQFF

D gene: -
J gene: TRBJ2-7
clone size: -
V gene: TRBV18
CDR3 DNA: TGTGCCAGCTCACCTAGACCAGGGTACGAGCAGTACTTC
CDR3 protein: CASSPRPGYEQYF